Shown below are 9 T cell receptor beta chains from a single sample sequenced in a study of blood T cells in healthy people across ages. For the second PCR, which ran for about 7 to 11 cycles, a sample-barcoded 5' primer and a J-beta primer mix were used. TCRdb redid the calling of the 5' RACE reads with MiXCR, one entry per CDR3 protein. Seen here are around 1,500,000 distinct CDR3 sequences, 25% to 30% observed once, and the top ten hold 7.7%. The sequenced material came from blood. These receptors all stem from a woman younger than 45 in good health.

V and J are TRBV6-5 and TRBJ2-1; the D is unclear. The J call is uncertain, as TRBJ2-7 better fits the DNA end. The CDR3 runs 17 residues. Germline CDR1 MNHEY, CDR2 SVGAGI. CDR3 sequence: CASSYSHAPSSYNEQYF. Here the CDR3 DNA reads TGTGCCAGCAGTTACTCGCACGCGCCCAGCTCCTACAATGAGCAGTACTTC.

This clonotype was seen ten or more times. DNA of the CDR3: TGCGCCAGCAGGTGGTCAGCTACCGAAACTAATGAAAAACTGTTTTTT. It codes for CASRWSATETNEKLFF. J is TRBJ1-4 and V is TRBV5-1; D gene unclear. V lost 5 bases, J lost 1 base, and 15 bases lay in between. The germline V gene has CDR1 SGHRS and CDR2 YFSETQ. CDR3 size: 16 residues. The full variable domain, its missing parts supplied by reference TRBV5-1 and TRBJ1-4, is KAGVTQTPRYLIKTRGQQVTLSCSPISGHRSVSWYQQTPGQGLQFLFEYFSETQRNKGNFPGRFSGRQFSNSRSEMNVSTLELGDSALYLCASRWSATETNEKLFFGSGTQLSVL.

This clonotype turned up a few times. This rearrangement joins TRBV30 to TRBJ2-4; perhaps TRBD1 as D (6 bases). Germline values: CDR1 GTSNPN, CDR2 SVGIG (reference sequence). The CDR3 sequence is 17 residues long. V shed 0 bases and J shed 1 base, with 16 bases lying between them. CDR3 amino acids: CAWSVLGTLSAKNIQYF. The CDR3 region has the DNA TGTGCCTGGAGTGTACTGGGGACACTATCCGCCAAAAACATTCAGTACTTC.

The gene calls are TRBV27 and TRBJ2-1; 7 bases fit TRBD1. This CDR3 is 15 amino acids long. The germline V gene has CDR1 MNHEY and CDR2 SMNVEV (reference sequence). The ends lost 5 bases at V and 3 bases at J; junction bases unmatched: 7. CDR3 nucleotide sequence: TGTGCCAGCAGTCTCCGGGACAGCGTCTACAATGAGCAGTTCTTC. It yields the protein CASSLRDSVYNEQFF.

This clonotype was detected a few times. This chain uses TRBV2 with TRBJ2-7; TRBD1 is a possible D gene (6 bases). V was pared by 1 base and J by 3 bases, with 13 bases between. Looked up from germline, CDR1 is SNHLY and CDR2 is FYNNEI. This CDR3 has 15 amino acids. CDR3 sequence reads: CASSEVTGRLYEQYF. The CDR3, as DNA: TGTGCCAGCAGTGAAGTAACAGGGAGACTCTACGAGCAGTACTTC.

The J gene is TRBJ1-2, the V gene TRBV12-3 or TRBV12-4; TRBD1 is a possible D gene (6 bases). V lost 8 bases and J 6 bases, leaving 16 bases between the germline ends. The CDR3 runs 13 residues. DNA for the CDR3: TGTGCCAGCGCCAAACAGGGATTCGATGGCTACACCTTC. Translating gives CASAKQGFDGYTF.

This clonotype has a count of ten or more. V gene TRBV10-3 combines with J gene TRBJ2-7; 7 nucleotides align to TRBD1. This CDR3 region has 14 residues. CDR1 is ENHRY and CDR2 is SYGVKD in the germline V gene. V trimming: 6 bases; J trimming: 3 bases; junction bases outside the gene matches: 8. This CDR3 is CAIRDRTGHYEQYF. CDR3 nucleotide sequence: TGTGCCATCAGGGACAGGACTGGCCACTACGAGCAGTACTTC.

This rearrangement joins TRBV30 to TRBJ1-5; 9 nucleotides align to TRBD1. The V gene's germline CDR1 is GTSNPN and CDR2 SVGIG (reference sequence). J was trimmed by 3 bases and V by 4 bases; bases with no gene match: 4. The CDR3 extends over 14 amino acids. The CDR3 here is CAWTQGANNQPQHF. Written as DNA, the CDR3 is TGTGCCTGGACACAGGGGGCGAACAATCAGCCCCAGCATTTT.

In its sample, this clonotype was seen a few times. CDR3 nucleotides: TGCGCCAGCAGCTTGTTTGGCGGGGGGACTCAAGAGACCCAGTACTTC. Its translation: CASSLFGGGTQETQYF. V gene TRBV5-1 combines with J gene TRBJ2-5, with 8 bases lining up with TRBD2. CDR1 is SGHRS and CDR2 is YFSETQ in the germline V gene. The CDR3 runs to 16 residues. V trimming: 1 base; J trimming: 2 bases; junction bases outside the gene matches: 7.